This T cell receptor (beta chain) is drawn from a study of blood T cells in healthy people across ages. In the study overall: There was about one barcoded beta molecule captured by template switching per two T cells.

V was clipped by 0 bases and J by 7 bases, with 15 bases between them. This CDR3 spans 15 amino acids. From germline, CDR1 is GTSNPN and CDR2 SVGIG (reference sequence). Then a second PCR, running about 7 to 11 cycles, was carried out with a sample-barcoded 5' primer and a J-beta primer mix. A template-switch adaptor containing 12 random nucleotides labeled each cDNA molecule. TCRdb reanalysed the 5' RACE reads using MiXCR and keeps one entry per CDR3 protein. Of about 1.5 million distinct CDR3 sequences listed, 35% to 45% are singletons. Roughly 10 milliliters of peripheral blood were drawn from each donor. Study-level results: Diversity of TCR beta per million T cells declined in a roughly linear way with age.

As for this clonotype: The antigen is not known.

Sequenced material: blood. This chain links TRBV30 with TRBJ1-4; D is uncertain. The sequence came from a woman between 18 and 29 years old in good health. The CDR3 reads CAWSVMFLESEKLFF. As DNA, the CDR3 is TGTGCCTGGAGTGTAATGTTCTTGGAATCTGAAAAACTGTTTTTT. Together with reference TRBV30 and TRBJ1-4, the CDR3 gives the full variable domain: SQTIHQWPATLVQPVGSPLSLECTVEGTSNPNLYWYRQAAGRGLQLLFYSVGIGQISSEVPQNLSASRPQDRQFILSSKKLLLSDSGFYLCAWSVMFLESEKLFFGSGTQLSVL.